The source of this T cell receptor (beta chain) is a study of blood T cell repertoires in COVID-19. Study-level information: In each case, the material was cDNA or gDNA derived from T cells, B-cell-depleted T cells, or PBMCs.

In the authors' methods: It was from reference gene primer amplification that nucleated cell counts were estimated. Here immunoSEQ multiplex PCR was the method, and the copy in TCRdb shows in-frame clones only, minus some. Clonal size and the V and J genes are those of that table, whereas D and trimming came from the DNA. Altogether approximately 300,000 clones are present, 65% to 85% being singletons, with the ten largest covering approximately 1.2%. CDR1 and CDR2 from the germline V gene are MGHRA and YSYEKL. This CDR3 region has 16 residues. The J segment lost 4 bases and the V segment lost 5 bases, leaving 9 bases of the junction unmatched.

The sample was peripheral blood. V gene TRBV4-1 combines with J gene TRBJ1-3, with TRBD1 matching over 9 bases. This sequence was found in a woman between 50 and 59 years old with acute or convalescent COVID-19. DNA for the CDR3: TGCGCCAGCAGCTTCCACAGGGGGCCGGTGGGAAACACCATATATTTT. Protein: CASSFHRGPVGNTIYF.